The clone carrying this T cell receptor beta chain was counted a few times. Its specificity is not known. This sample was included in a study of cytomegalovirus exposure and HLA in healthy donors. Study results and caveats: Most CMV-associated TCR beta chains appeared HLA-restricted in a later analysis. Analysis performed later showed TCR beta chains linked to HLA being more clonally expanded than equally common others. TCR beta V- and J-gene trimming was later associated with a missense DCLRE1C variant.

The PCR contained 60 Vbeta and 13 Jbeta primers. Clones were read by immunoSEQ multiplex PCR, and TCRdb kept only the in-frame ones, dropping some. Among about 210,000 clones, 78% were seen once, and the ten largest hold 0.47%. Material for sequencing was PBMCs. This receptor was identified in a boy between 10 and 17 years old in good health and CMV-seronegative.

CDR3 residues: CASSLARGQQETQYF. CDR3 sequence (DNA): TGCGCCAGCAGCTTGGCCAGAGGACAGCAAGAGACCCAGTACTTC. This chain uses TRBV5-1 with TRBJ2-5, with D possibly TRBD1 on 6 matching bases. The CDR3 is 15 residues long. With 0 bases removed from V and 2 bases from J, the gap between germline ends came to 11 bases. CDR1 and CDR2 from the germline V gene are SGHRS and YFSETQ.